This record concerns one T cell receptor beta chain sequence. Its antigen is not known. The read halts 3 residues ahead of the CDR3 end, with the missing end drawn from the germline J gene. This entry belongs to a study of T cell clonality in common variable immunodeficiency. V shed 1 base, J shed 6 bases, and the junction held 7 bases outside the gene matches. Per germline, CDR1 KGHSH and CDR2 LQKENI. The CDR3 contains 17 residues. Findings of the study overall: Fewer deletions and N-nucleotide insertions were reportedly seen in common variable immunodeficiency TCR beta sequences. Compared with controls, CVID subjects had fewer shared TCRbeta clones.

Patients and controls were mostly of Caucasian heritage. Some clones are missing from TCRdb's copy, which holds only in-frame ones; the method was immunoSEQ multiplex PCR. The sample presents some 42,000 clones, none singletons. This chain joins TRBV18 and TRBJ1-6; TRBD1 matches 9 bases. This TCR was sampled from a person aged 18-70 years in good health. Material for sequencing was peripheral blood mononuclear cells. The covered CDR3 bases are TGTGCCAGCTCACCACGAACGACAGGGGGAGGTAATTCACCC. This sequence encodes CASSPRTTGGGNSP. The CDR3 reads in full as CASSPRTTGGGNSPLHF.